A selection of T cell receptor beta chains follows, all from one sample in a study of blood T cells in healthy people across ages. TCRdb itself ran the 5' RACE reads through MiXCR, one entry per CDR3 protein. The repertoire holds roughly 1,500,000 distinct CDR3 sequences, with about 31% as singletons. Sequenced input: blood. The source of these receptors is a young woman in good health. Each CDR3 is given with its conserved first and last residue. A D gene is named only where the DNA matches it firmly. Not all rows give a size; the values are once, few, many and, for expanded clones, a class.

V	size	D	J	CDR3	DNA
TRBV3-1	few	.	TRBJ2-3	CASSPDISGYTDTQYF	TGTGCCAGCAGCCCGGATATCAGCGGTTACACAGATACGCAGTATTTT
TRBV9	.	TRBD2	TRBJ2-3	CASSFRTSGSPDTQYF	TGTGCCAGCAGCTTTCGGACTAGCGGTTCCCCAGATACGCAGTATTTT
TRBV10-3	few	TRBD1	TRBJ2-7	CAISFGTGQTYEQYF	TGTGCCATCAGTTTCGGGACAGGCCAGACCTACGAGCAGTACTTC
TRBV20-1	.	TRBD2	TRBJ2-3	CSATRLAGPTDTQYF	TGCAGTGCTACTCGACTAGCGGGCCCCACAGATACGCAGTATTTT
TRBV12-3/TRBV12-4	few	TRBD2	TRBJ2-7	CASSLANLAGNYEQYF	TGTGCCAGCAGTTTAGCGAACCTAGCGGGCAACTACGAGCAGTACTTC
TRBV20-1	.	TRBD2	TRBJ2-7	CSARDILAEPYEQYF	TGCAGTGCTAGAGATATACTAGCGGAACCCTACGAGCAGTACTTC
TRBV12-3/TRBV12-4	few	.	TRBJ2-3	CASTFAGGRVTDTQYF	TGTGCCAGCACCTTTGCTGGTGGCAGGGTGACAGATACGCAGTATTTT
TRBV3-1	.	TRBD2	TRBJ2-7	CASSQVRPSGRGEQYF	TGTGCCAGCAGCCAAGTGCGGCCTAGCGGGAGGGGCGAGCAGTACTTC
TRBV7-2	.	.	TRBJ2-2	CASSYGTAHNGELFF	TGTGCCAGCAGCTATGGGACCGCTCATAACGGGGAGCTGTTTTTT
TRBV7-9	many	TRBD1	TRBJ2-7	CASSLGDRGPYTNYEQYF	TGTGCCAGCAGCTTAGGGGACAGGGGCCCCTACACAAACTACGAGCAGTACTTC
TRBV5-1	.	TRBD1	TRBJ1-2	CASSNLQGDYGYTF	TGCGCCAGCAGCAACTTACAGGGGGATTATGGCTACACCTTC
TRBV6-6	few	TRBD2	TRBJ2-5	CASSYPTSDEGQETQYF	TGTGCCAGCAGTTACCCGACTAGCGACGAGGGGCAAGAGACCCAGTACTTC
TRBV10-3	.	.	TRBJ1-6	CAIGSPQDSPLHF	TGTGCCATCGGGTCTCCGCAGGATTCACCCCTCCACTTT
TRBV30	.	TRBD2	TRBJ2-1	CAWAGGLYNEQFF	TGTGCCTGGGCGGGGGGTCTCTACAACGAGCAGTTCTTC
TRBV20-1	many	TRBD1	TRBJ2-3	CSAPRDRGTDTQYF	TGCAGTGCCCCCCGTGACAGGGGCACAGATACGCAGTATTTT
TRBV7-9	.	.	TRBJ2-1	CASSTRTVIYNEQFF	TGTGCCAGCAGCACCCGCACTGTGATTTACAATGAGCAGTTCTTC
TRBV10-3	.	.	TRBJ2-4	CAISADYLTKNIQYF	TGTGCCATCAGTGCTGACTACCTGACCAAAAACATTCAGTACTTC
TRBV6-2/TRBV6-3	.	TRBD2	TRBJ2-7	CASSNHLGLAGGYAYEQYF	TGTGCCAGCAGTAACCACCTGGGACTAGCGGGGGGCTACGCCTACGAGCAGTACTTC
TRBV12-3/TRBV12-4	.	TRBD2	TRBJ2-1	CAGSPKTSGAYNEQFF	TGTGCCGGCAGTCCTAAGACTAGCGGGGCCTACAATGAGCAGTTCTTC
TRBV20-1	.	.	TRBJ2-3	CSARPNSVKYF	TGCAGTGCTAGGCCGAATAGCGTGAAGTATTTT
TRBV11-2	once	TRBD2	TRBJ2-2	CASSLISGQGRVNTGELFF	TGTGCCAGCAGCTTAATTAGCGGGCAAGGCAGGGTGAACACCGGGGAGCTGTTTTTT
TRBV7-2	.	.	TRBJ2-2	CASSLTLNRNTGELFF	TGTGCCAGCAGCTTAACGTTAAACCGGAACACCGGGGAGCTGTTTTTT
TRBV6-5	.	.	TRBJ1-1	CASARGATEAFF	TGTGCCAGCGCCCGGGGGGCAACTGAAGCTTTCTTT